This T cell receptor beta chain was observed in a study of blood T cell repertoires in COVID-19. For the study at large: The United States, Italy and Spain were the sources of the acute and convalescent COVID-19 samples. PBMCs, B-cell-depleted T cells, or T cells provided the cDNA or gDNA that made up the material.

Recruited during active infection, patients (from Seattle) were subsequently followed longitudinally. In the authors' workflow: Amplification with reference gene primers provided the estimates of nucleated cell counts. Clones were sequenced by immunoSEQ multiplex PCR, and TCRdb holds only the in-frame ones, with some missing. The V and J calls and clone size were taken over from that table, and D and trimming were inferred from the DNA. The sample consists of about 210,000 clones, 80% to 85% of them appearing once. Germline CDR1 is LNHDA and CDR2 is SQIVND (reference sequence). There are 16 residues in the CDR3. The junction had 9 bases not matched to a gene; V was cut back by 1 base and J by 7 bases.

Input material: peripheral blood. The chain uses TRBV19 and TRBJ1-2, with TRBD1 matching 10 bases. This receptor was obtained from a woman of 80 years or more with COVID-19, enrolled during active disease. The CDR3 loop is CASSIAPGQGLGGYTF. CDR3 coding DNA: TGTGCCAGTAGTATAGCCCCGGGACAGGGGCTGGGTGGCTACACCTTC.